This T cell receptor beta chain is drawn from a study of blood T cell repertoires in COVID-19. About the research overall: PBMCs, B-cell-depleted T cells, or T cells were the source of the cDNA or gDNA that made up the material.

Trimming pared 2 bases from V and 0 bases from J, leaving 13 bases between. The CDR3 sequence is 16 residues long. CDR1 is MGHRA, CDR2 YSYEKL, per germline. This clone has more than one count but fewer than ten. Sequencing used immunoSEQ multiplex PCR; TCRdb keeps in-frame clones, though not all of them. The sample holds about 250,000 clones, about 79% seen once. This TCR was recovered from an elderly man with acute or convalescent COVID-19. The chain uses TRBV4-1 and TRBJ1-1; unclear D gene. Sequencing was carried out using peripheral blood. The CDR3 reads CASSQSRGGLNTEAFF. CDR3 in DNA: TGCGCCAGCAGCCAATCCCGGGGAGGCCTGAACACTGAAGCTTTCTTT.